The 30 T cell receptor beta chains below all came from one sample that was sequenced in a study of identical twins. In TCRdb, the 5' RACE reads were re-called with MiXCR into one record per CDR3 protein. The table shows approximately 690,000 distinct CDR3 sequences, with around 6.1% occurring only once. The material sequenced was naive T cells sorted from blood. These receptors were obtained from a man aged 18 to 29 in good health.

The sample holds many counts of this clonotype. This chain uses TRBV27 with TRBJ2-7; tentative D call: TRBD2 (7 bases). V dropped 2 bases and J dropped 3 bases, with 20 bases sitting between them. CDR1 and CDR2 (germline): MNHEY, SMNVEV (reference sequence). This CDR3 has 17 residues. The CDR3: CASSLPERGDNFYEQYF. Here the CDR3 DNA reads TGTGCCAGCAGTTTACCCGAACGGGGGGACAACTTCTACGAGCAGTACTTC.

This clonotype was seen many times. This chain uses TRBV28 with TRBJ2-7, with TRBD1 matching over 7 bases. The V gene end was trimmed by 1 base and the J gene end by 2 bases; junction bases not matched to a gene: 5. The CDR3 has 15 residues. Germline loops: CDR1 MDHEN, CDR2 SYDVKM. CDR3 in amino acids: CASSLSGTEPYEQYF. In nucleotides, the CDR3 is TGTGCCAGCAGTTTATCTGGGACAGAGCCCTACGAGCAGTACTTC.

This clonotype was seen repeatedly, ten times or more. The chain links TRBV28 to TRBJ2-7; 7 positions match TRBD1. The CDR3 totals 16 residues. CDR1 is MDHEN, CDR2 SYDVKM, per germline. Germline trimming cut 2 bases from V and 4 bases from J; bases unmatched to any gene: 11. DNA for the CDR3: TGTGCCAGCAGTTTAAATAGAGGGACAGCAAAATACGAGCAGTACTTC. This translates into CASSLNRGTAKYEQYF.

This clonotype was detected ten times or more. This chain connects TRBV12-3 or TRBV12-4 to TRBJ2-3, with 8 bases aligning to TRBD1. V lost 4 bases, J lost 5 bases, and 11 bases stayed unmatched. The CDR3 runs to 16 residues. As DNA, the CDR3 is TGTGCCAGCAGTTCCCGACAGGGGCCAGACCAAGATACGCAGTATTTT. Encoded protein: CASSSRQGPDQDTQYF.

The chain uses TRBV7-9 and TRBJ2-1; possibly TRBD2 for D (6 bases). Between the trimmed V and J ends, which lost 1 base and 5 bases, there was a span of 15 bases. Germline loops: CDR1 SEHNR, CDR2 FQNEAQ (reference sequence). The CDR3 spans 16 residues. The CDR3 protein is CASSLEGPGGDNEQFF. The CDR3 nucleotides read TGTGCCAGCAGCTTAGAGGGCCCCGGAGGGGACAATGAGCAGTTCTTC.

The sample holds a few counts of this clonotype. This chain links TRBV7-9 with TRBJ2-2; D gene ambiguous. This CDR3 is built from 14 residues. V was clipped by 4 bases and J by 4 bases, with 10 bases between them. The V gene's germline CDR1 is SEHNR and CDR2 FQNEAQ (reference sequence). DNA for the CDR3: TGTGCCAGCAGCTCACTTGGTCCCACCGGGGAGCTGTTTTTT. It encodes CASSSLGPTGELFF.

This clonotype was picked up a small number of times. This chain joins TRBV20-1 and TRBJ2-1; D unresolved. The V and J ends lost 2 bases and 2 bases respectively, with 10 bases between them. The CDR3 contains 14 residues. Germline CDR1 reads DFQATT; CDR2 reads SNEGSKA (reference sequence). The CDR3 DNA reads as TGCAGTGCTAGATTTAGCCCCACCTACAATGAGCAGTTCTTC. Protein: CSARFSPTYNEQFF.

This chain uses TRBV12-3 or TRBV12-4 with TRBJ2-3, with TRBD1 identical over 8 bases. V trimming: 4 bases; J trimming: 2 bases; junction bases outside the gene matches: 20. This CDR3 spans 20 amino acids. CDR3 in DNA: TGTGCCAGCAGTTCAGGCGGAGCAGGGGGCTTGCTGGTTAACACAGATACGCAGTATTTT. Its translation: CASSSGGAGGLLVNTDTQYF.

This clonotype was detected ten times or more. V and J are TRBV5-6 and TRBJ2-7; D might be TRBD1 or TRBD2, each matching 5 bases. The CDR3 totals 15 residues. Germline V gene sequence: CDR1 SGHDT, CDR2 YYEEEE. The V end was cut by 4 bases, the J end by 3 bases, with 17 bases between. CDR3 sequence reads: CASSLGVLGVYEQYV. CDR3 nucleotide sequence: TGTGCCAGCAGCCTGGGGGTTTTGGGCGTCTACGAGCAGTACGTC.

This clonotype was seen only a few times. V usage is TRBV4-1 and J usage is TRBJ2-1, with D unclear. The germline V and J ends were trimmed by 1 base and 8 bases, with 12 bases remaining between them. The germline V gene encodes CDR1 MGHRA and CDR2 YSYEKL. This CDR3 comprises 14 residues. The CDR3 bases are TGCGCCAGCAGCCAAGGAGTGGTTCGGTATGAGCAGTTCTTC. This gives the protein CASSQGVVRYEQFF.

The chain has TRBV13 and TRBJ2-4; D is ambiguous. Trimming left V 6 bases short and J 2 bases short, with 14 bases between. Germline CDR1 and CDR2: PRHDT and FYEKMQ (reference sequence). The CDR3 extends over 15 amino acids. CDR3 loop: CASRSTAPPKNIQYF. CDR3 bases: TGTGCCAGCAGATCTACCGCCCCCCCCAAAAACATTCAGTACTTC.

This clonotype was counted many times. The chain couples TRBV6-1 to TRBJ2-7; D possibly corresponds to TRBD1 (6 bases). V was clipped by 7 bases and J by 5 bases, with 15 bases between them. The V gene's germline CDR1 is MNHNS and CDR2 SASEGT. The CDR3 runs 13 residues. CDR3 protein: CASTQDSSHEQYV. DNA for the CDR3: TGTGCCAGCACCCAGGACAGTAGCCACGAGCAGTACGTC.

This clonotype turned up a few times. The chain employs TRBV4-3 and TRBJ2-5; perhaps D is TRBD1 or TRBD2 (6 bases each). The CDR3 runs to 17 residues. CDR1 and CDR2 (germline): LGHNA, YSLEER. V lost 1 base to trimming and J lost 4 bases, with 19 bases between them. As DNA, the CDR3 is TGCGCCAGCAGCCAAGGTTCCCTTTTCGGAGGGGGAGAGACCCAGTACTTC. Its protein is CASSQGSLFGGGETQYF.

The chain is built from TRBV7-2 and TRBJ1-1; 7 bases fit TRBD1. The CDR3 spans 14 residues. With 4 bases clipped from V and 5 bases from J, the junction kept 7 bases outside the gene matches. Germline-derived CDR1 and CDR2 are SGHTA and FQGNSA. In DNA form, the CDR3 reads TGTGCCAGCAGCTCTGACAGGGTCGGAACTGAAGCTTTCTTT. Translated, it gives CASSSDRVGTEAFF. Variable domain in full (rest from reference TRBV7-2 and TRBJ1-1): GAGVSQSPSNKVTEKGKDVELRCDPISGHTALYWYRQSLGQGLEFLIYFQGNSAPDKSGLPSDRFSAERTGGSVSTLTIQRTQQEDSAVYLCASSSDRVGTEAFFGQGTRLTVV.

The chain carries TRBV29-1 and TRBJ1-2; TRBD1 is a possible D gene (5 bases). Germline-derived CDR1 and CDR2 are SQVTM and ANQGSEA. Trimming stripped 5 bases from V and 6 bases from J, with 13 bases between. The CDR3 is 12 residues long. This CDR3 is CSVPPGLNGYTF. In nucleotides, the CDR3 is TGCAGCGTTCCTCCGGGACTGAATGGCTACACCTTC.

The V and J genes are TRBV5-1 and TRBJ1-2; 9 bases line up with TRBD1. Germline V lookup: CDR1 SGHRS, CDR2 YFSETQ. The V segment lost 4 bases and the J segment 8 bases; nucleotides outside the gene matches: 9. This CDR3 is built from 14 residues. CDR3 sequence (DNA): TGCGCCAGCAGCACGGACAGGGGAGAGGGAGGCTACACCTTC. Translation: CASSTDRGEGGYTF.

This clonotype was detected ten times or more. The chain joins TRBV12-3 or TRBV12-4 to TRBJ2-2; TRBD2 matches at 10 bases. The V gene end was trimmed by 2 bases and the J gene end by 4 bases; junction bases not matched to a gene: 13. The CDR3 consists of 19 residues. CDR3 bases: TGTGCCAGCAGTTTAATACACGGACTAGCGGTAGCGGGCACCGGGGAGCTGTTTTTT. Translated: CASSLIHGLAVAGTGELFF.

This clonotype was recorded at least ten times. The chain joins TRBV5-1 to TRBJ2-1; TRBD2 matches at 10 bases. The CDR3 is made up of 15 amino acids. J lost 8 bases, V lost 4 bases, and 9 bases had no gene match. The germline CDR1 and CDR2 sequences are SGHRS and YFSETQ. The CDR3 sequence is CASSPNRLAGYEQFF. DNA of the CDR3: TGCGCCAGCAGCCCTAATAGACTAGCGGGCTATGAGCAGTTCTTC.

The V call is TRBV20-1, the J call TRBJ1-1; D gene unclear. V lost 0 bases and J 5 bases, leaving 10 bases between the germline ends. This CDR3 region has 13 residues. Germline V gene sequence: CDR1 DFQATT, CDR2 SNEGSKA (reference sequence). The CDR3 DNA sequence: TGCAGTGCTAGAGATCTTACAAGGACTGAAGCTTTCTTT. Translating it yields CSARDLTRTEAFF.

In this sample, this clonotype turned up a few times. The V and J genes are TRBV6-2 or TRBV6-3 and TRBJ2-2; D possibly corresponds to TRBD2 (6 bases). Trimming removed 3 bases from V and 4 bases from J, with 9 bases in between. This CDR3 contains 14 residues. The germline gives CDR1 MNHEY, CDR2 SVGEGT. CDR3 nucleotides: TGTGCCAGCAGTTATGCGGGGACCACCGGGGAGCTGTTTTTT. Translating gives CASSYAGTTGELFF.

Many counts were recorded for this clonotype. The genes are TRBV4-3 and TRBJ2-2; TRBD2 agrees at 13 bases. The J segment lost 3 bases and the V segment lost 4 bases, leaving 8 bases of the junction unmatched. There are 18 residues in the CDR3. From germline, CDR1 is LGHNA and CDR2 YSLEER. CDR3 sequence: CASSRKTSGRADTGELFF. The CDR3 bases are TGCGCCAGCAGCCGAAAAACTAGCGGGAGGGCCGACACCGGGGAGCTGTTTTTT.

There are many counts of this clonotype. The chain carries TRBV29-1 and TRBJ2-1; possibly TRBD1 for D (5 bases). CDR1 is SQVTM and CDR2 is ANQGSEA in the germline V gene. This CDR3 is 12 amino acids long. Trimming left V 4 bases short and J 6 bases short, with 10 bases between. The CDR3 nucleotides read TGCAGCGTTGGCAGGGCTGGCAATGAGCAGTTCTTC. Translating it yields CSVGRAGNEQFF.

This clonotype has just a few counts. J is TRBJ2-7 and V is TRBV6-2 or TRBV6-3, with TRBD2 as a possible D gene (6 bases). This CDR3 spans 15 amino acids. The ends were cut back, 5 bases at V and 2 bases at J, with 16 bases in the middle. The V gene's germline CDR1 is MNHEY and CDR2 SVGEGT. Here the CDR3 reads CASSRGRRATYEQYF. CDR3 in DNA: TGTGCCAGCAGTAGAGGAAGGAGGGCGACCTACGAGCAGTACTTC.

This clonotype was counted at least ten times. The rearrangement uses TRBV20-1 and TRBJ2-3, with 8 bases identical to TRBD2. Germline CDR1 is DFQATT and CDR2 is SNEGSKA (reference sequence). The CDR3 contains 16 residues. Trimming took 0 bases from V and 2 from J; bases not matched to a gene: 7. The CDR3: CSARDPGLGATDTQYF. In nucleotides, the CDR3 is TGCAGTGCTAGAGATCCGGGACTAGGAGCCACAGATACGCAGTATTTT.

This clonotype was detected only a few times. The V and J genes are TRBV29-1 and TRBJ2-2; tentative D call: TRBD1 (5 bases). The CDR3 is 12 amino acids. Trimming took 4 bases from V and 5 from J, leaving 8 bases between them. Germline CDR1 reads SQVTM; CDR2 reads ANQGSEA. CDR3 region: CSVAGLTGELFF. CDR3 DNA: TGCAGCGTTGCAGGGTTGACCGGGGAGCTGTTTTTT.

This clonotype was found a few times. V gene TRBV6-2 or TRBV6-3 combines with J gene TRBJ2-7; D may be TRBD1 (6 bases). The CDR3 sequence is 16 residues long. Germline V gene data show CDR1 as MNHEY and CDR2 as SVGEGT. V lost 0 bases to trimming and J lost 3 bases, with 15 bases between them. The chain's CDR3 is CASSYSLTGKFYEQYF. DNA for the CDR3: TGTGCCAGCAGTTACTCATTGACAGGAAAGTTCTACGAGCAGTACTTC.

This clonotype has a single count. It may be a read error: a sequence one base away is much more abundant. V usage is TRBV2 and J usage is TRBJ2-7, with 11 bases that match TRBD1. The CDR3 contains 15 residues. With V trimmed by 2 bases and J by 2 bases, 2 bases remained unmatched. The germline gives CDR1 SNHLY, CDR2 FYNNEI. The CDR3 sequence: CASSEPGQGAYEQYF. CDR3 sequence (DNA): TGTGCCAGCAGTGAACCGGGACAGGGGGCCTACGAGCAGTACTTC.

This clonotype was recorded a few times. The chain links TRBV6-5 to TRBJ2-5; weak D call: TRBD1 (6 bases). CDR1 is MNHEY and CDR2 is SVGAGI in the germline V gene. Trimming removed 3 bases from V and 4 bases from J, with 15 bases in between. The CDR3 covers 15 residues. The CDR3 nucleotides read TGTGCCAGCAGTTATTTTCCGACAGGCGGAGAGACCCAGTACTTC. Its translation: CASSYFPTGGETQYF.

V and J are TRBV7-9 and TRBJ2-3; TRBD1 might be the D (6 bases). Germline V lookup: CDR1 SEHNR, CDR2 FQNEAQ (reference sequence). V was clipped by 5 bases and J by 0 bases, with 12 bases between them. The CDR3 is made up of 15 amino acids. CDR3 protein: CASSQGTKSTDTQYF. The CDR3 DNA follows: TGTGCCAGCAGCCAAGGGACAAAGAGCACAGATACGCAGTATTTT.

The chain uses TRBV28 and TRBJ2-1, with TRBD2 as a possible D gene (6 bases). The ends were cut back, 5 bases at V and 0 bases at J, with 14 bases in the middle. The germline V gene encodes CDR1 MDHEN and CDR2 SYDVKM. The CDR3 has 16 amino acids. CDR3 region: CASSPGVAVSYNEQFF. The DNA for the CDR3 is TGTGCCAGCAGTCCTGGGGTAGCGGTCTCCTACAATGAGCAGTTCTTC. Filled out from reference TRBV28 and TRBJ2-1, the complete variable domain reads DVKVTQSSRYLVKRTGEKVFLECVQDMDHENMFWYRQDPGLGLRLIYFSYDVKMKEKGDIPEGYSVSREKKERFSLILESASTNQTSMYLCASSPGVAVSYNEQFFGPGTRLTVL.